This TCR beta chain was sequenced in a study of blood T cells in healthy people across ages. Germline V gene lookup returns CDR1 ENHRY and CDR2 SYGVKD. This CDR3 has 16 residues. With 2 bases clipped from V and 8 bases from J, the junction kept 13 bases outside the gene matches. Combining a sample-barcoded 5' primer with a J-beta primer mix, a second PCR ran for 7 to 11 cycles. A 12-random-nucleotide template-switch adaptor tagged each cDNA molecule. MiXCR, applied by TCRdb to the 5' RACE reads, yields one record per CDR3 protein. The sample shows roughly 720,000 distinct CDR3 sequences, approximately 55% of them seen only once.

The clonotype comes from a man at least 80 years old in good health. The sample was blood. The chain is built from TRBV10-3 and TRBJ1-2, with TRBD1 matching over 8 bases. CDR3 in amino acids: CAISENSGQGAGGYTF. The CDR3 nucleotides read TGTGCCATCAGTGAGAATAGCGGCCAGGGGGCAGGAGGCTACACCTTC.